This TCR beta chain was recovered during a study of T-cell memory formation after mild COVID-19. A single record per CDR3 protein comes from TCRdb applying MiXCR to the 5' RACE reads. This table holds roughly 600,000 distinct CDR3 sequences, roughly 18% found once. The length of the CDR3 is 18 residues. The trim removed 4 bases at V and 2 bases at J, leaving 12 bases unmatched. Germline values: CDR1 LGHNA, CDR2 YSLEER. Sequencing was carried out using PBMCs or a T cell subset sorted from them (not recorded which). The chain uses TRBV4-3 and TRBJ2-3; TRBD2 matches at 10 bases. This sequence originates from an adult woman who had mild COVID-19 (a few samples of this study predate the infection). Cell type and time point are not known. For the CDR3, the DNA is TGCGCCAGCAGCCTTAACCCGAGGACTAGCGGCTCCACAGATACGCAGTATTTT. Residues: CASSLNPRTSGSTDTQYF.